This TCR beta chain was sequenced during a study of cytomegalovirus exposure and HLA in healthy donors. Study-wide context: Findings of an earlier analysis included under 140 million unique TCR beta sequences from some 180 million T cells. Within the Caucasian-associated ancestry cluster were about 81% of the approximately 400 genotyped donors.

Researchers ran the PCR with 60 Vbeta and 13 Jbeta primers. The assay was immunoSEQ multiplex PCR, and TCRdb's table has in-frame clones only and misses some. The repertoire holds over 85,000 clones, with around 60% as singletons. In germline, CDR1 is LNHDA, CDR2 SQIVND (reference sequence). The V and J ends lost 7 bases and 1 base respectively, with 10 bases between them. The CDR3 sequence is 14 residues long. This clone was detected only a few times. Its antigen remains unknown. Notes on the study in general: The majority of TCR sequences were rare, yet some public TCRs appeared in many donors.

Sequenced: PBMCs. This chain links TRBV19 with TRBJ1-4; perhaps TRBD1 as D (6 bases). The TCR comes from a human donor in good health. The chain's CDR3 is CASTTGITNEKLFF. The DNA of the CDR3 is TGTGCCAGTACCACAGGGATAACTAATGAAAAACTGTTTTTT.